Reported below is one T cell receptor beta chain. Antigen: not known. The sample belongs to a study of T-cell memory formation after mild COVID-19. In the study overall: TCR clusters were mostly confined to one donor each.

5'RACE with constant-segment primers yielded barcoded, UMI-tagged TCR alpha and TCR beta cDNA libraries. TCRdb itself ran the 5' RACE reads through MiXCR, one entry per CDR3 protein. The sample includes hundreds of thousands of distinct CDR3 sequences, more than 15% of them seen just once. The CDR3 is 15 amino acids. Trimming cost V 0 bases and J 4 bases, with 9 bases left between them. The V gene's germline CDR1 is LGHNA and CDR2 YNFKEQ. Study outcomes and limitations: A second wave expanding day 15 to 37 was CD4+-biased; contracting clones were balanced.

The chain is built from TRBV4-2 and TRBJ2-2, with D maybe TRBD2 (5 bases). The sequence came from an adult woman who had mild COVID-19 (a few samples of this study predate the infection). Cell type and time point are not known. The sequencing sample was made of PBMCs or a T cell subset sorted from them (not recorded which). CDR3 region: CASSQEIRGTGELFF. CDR3 sequence (DNA): TGTGCCAGCAGCCAAGAGATCCGGGGCACCGGGGAGCTGTTTTTT.